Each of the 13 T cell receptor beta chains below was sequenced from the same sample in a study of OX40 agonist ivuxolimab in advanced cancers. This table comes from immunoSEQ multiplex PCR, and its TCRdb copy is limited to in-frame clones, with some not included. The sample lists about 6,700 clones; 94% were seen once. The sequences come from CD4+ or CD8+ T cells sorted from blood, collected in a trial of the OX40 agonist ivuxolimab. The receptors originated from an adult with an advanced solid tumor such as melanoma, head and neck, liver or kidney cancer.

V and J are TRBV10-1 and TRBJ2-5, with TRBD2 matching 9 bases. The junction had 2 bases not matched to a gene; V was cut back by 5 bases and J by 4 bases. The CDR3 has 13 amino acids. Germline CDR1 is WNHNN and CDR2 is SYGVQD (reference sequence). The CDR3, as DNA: TGCGCCAGCAGTCCTAGCGGGATAGAGACCCAGTACTTC. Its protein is CASSPSGIETQYF.

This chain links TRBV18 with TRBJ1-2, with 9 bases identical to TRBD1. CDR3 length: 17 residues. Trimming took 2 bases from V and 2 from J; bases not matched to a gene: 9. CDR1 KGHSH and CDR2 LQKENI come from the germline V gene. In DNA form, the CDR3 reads TGTGCCAGCTCACCATATTTGGGGACAGGGCTCAACTATGGCTACACCTTC. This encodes CASSPYLGTGLNYGYTF. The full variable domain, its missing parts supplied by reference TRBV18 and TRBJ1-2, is NAGVMQNPRHLVRRRGQEARLRCSPMKGHSHVYWYRQLPEEGLKFMVYLQKENIIDESGMPKERFSAEFPKEGPSILRIQQVVRGDSAAYFCASSPYLGTGLNYGYTFGSGTRLTVV.

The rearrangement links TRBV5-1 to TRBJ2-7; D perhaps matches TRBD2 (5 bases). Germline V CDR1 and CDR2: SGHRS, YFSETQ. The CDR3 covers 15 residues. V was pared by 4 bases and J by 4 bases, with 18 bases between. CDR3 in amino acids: CASSLGVGSSYEQYF. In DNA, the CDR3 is TGCGCCAGCAGCCTGGGAGTCGGCTCGAGTTACGAGCAGTACTTC.

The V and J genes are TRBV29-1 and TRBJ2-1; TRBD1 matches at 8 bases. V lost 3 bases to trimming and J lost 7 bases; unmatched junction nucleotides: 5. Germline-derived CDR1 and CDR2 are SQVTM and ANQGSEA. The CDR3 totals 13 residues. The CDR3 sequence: CSVDRWTGNEQFF. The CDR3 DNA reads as TGCAGCGTTGATCGGTGGACAGGGAATGAGCAGTTCTTC.

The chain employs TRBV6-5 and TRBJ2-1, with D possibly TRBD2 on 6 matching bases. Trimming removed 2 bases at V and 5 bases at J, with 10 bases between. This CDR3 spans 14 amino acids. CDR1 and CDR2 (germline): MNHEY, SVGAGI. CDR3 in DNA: TGTGCCAGCAGTTACAGGAGGGGACACAATGAGCAGTTCTTC. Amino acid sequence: CASSYRRGHNEQFF.

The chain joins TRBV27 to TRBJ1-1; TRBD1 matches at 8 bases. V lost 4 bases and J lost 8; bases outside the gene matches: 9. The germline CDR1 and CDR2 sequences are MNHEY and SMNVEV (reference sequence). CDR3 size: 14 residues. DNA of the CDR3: TGTGCCAGCAGTTCCGCAACAGGGGGGAAAGAAGCTTTCTTT. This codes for CASSSATGGKEAFF.

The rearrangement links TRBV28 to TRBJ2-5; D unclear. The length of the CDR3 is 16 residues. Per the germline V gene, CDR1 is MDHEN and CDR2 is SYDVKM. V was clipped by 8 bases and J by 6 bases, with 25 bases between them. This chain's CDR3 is CASPNPRFRPRQTQYF. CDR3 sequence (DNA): TGTGCCAGCCCAAACCCCAGGTTCAGACCCCGACAGACCCAGTACTTC. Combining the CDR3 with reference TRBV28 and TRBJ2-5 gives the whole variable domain DVKVTQSSRYLVKRTGEKVFLECVQDMDHENMFWYRQDPGLGLRLIYFSYDVKMKEKGDIPEGYSVSREKKERFSLILESASTNQTSMYLCASPNPRFRPRQTQYFGPGTRLLVL.

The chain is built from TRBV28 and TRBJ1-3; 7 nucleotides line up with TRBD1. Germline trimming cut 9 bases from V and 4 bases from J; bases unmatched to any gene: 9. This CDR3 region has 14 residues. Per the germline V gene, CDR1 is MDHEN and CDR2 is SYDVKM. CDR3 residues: CASRQGMSGNTIYF. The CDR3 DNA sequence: TGTGCCAGTCGACAGGGAATGTCCGGAAACACCATATATTTT.

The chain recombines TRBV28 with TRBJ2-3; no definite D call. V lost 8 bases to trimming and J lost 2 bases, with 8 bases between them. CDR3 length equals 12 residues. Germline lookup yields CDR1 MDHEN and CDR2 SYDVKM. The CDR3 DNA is TGTGCCAGCTTAGCCAACACAGATACGCAGTATTTT. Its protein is CASLANTDTQYF. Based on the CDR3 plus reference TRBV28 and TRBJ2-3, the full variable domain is DVKVTQSSRYLVKRTGEKVFLECVQDMDHENMFWYRQDPGLGLRLIYFSYDVKMKEKGDIPEGYSVSREKKERFSLILESASTNQTSMYLCASLANTDTQYFGPGTRLTVL.

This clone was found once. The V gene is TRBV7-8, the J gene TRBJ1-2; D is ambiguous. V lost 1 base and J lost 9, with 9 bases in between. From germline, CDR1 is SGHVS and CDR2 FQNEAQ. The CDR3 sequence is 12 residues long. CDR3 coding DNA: TGTGCCAGCAGCTTAGGATCCTGGAGCTACACCTTC. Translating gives CASSLGSWSYTF.

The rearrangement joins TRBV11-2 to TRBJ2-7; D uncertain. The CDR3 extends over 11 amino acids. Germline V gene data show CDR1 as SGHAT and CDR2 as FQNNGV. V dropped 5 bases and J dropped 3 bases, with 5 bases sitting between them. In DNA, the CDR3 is TGTGCCAGCAGCCCCCTCTACGAGCAGTACTTC. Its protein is CASSPLYEQYF.

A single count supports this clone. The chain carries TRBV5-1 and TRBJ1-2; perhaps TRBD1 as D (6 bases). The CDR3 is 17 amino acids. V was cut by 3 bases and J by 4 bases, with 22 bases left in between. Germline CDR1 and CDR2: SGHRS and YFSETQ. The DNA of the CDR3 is TGCGCCAGCAGCTGGCGGGGGGGGCCGGAACCGCCCTATGGCTACACCTTC. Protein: CASSWRGGPEPPYGYTF. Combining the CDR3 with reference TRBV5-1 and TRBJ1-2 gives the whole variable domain KAGVTQTPRYLIKTRGQQVTLSCSPISGHRSVSWYQQTPGQGLQFLFEYFSETQRNKGNFPGRFSGRQFSNSRSEMNVSTLELGDSALYLCASSWRGGPEPPYGYTFGSGTRLTVV.

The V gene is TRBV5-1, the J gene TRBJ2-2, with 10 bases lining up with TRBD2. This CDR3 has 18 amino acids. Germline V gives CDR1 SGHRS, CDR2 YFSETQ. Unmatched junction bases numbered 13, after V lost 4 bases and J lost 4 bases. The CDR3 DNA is TGCGCCAGCAGCGGAAGCCCTGCTAGCGGGAGTGGCACCGGGGAGCTGTTTTTT. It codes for CASSGSPASGSGTGELFF.